Reported below is one T cell receptor beta chain. Its antigen is unknown. Trimming cost V 6 bases and J 6 bases, with 5 bases left between them. Per germline, CDR1 LGHNT and CDR2 FRNRAP. There are 11 residues in the CDR3. The sample is drawn from a study of T cell responses to AZD1222 COVID-19 vaccine. Whole-study context: Pooled samples include second doses given at about 4 or 12 weeks.

General study results and limits: Nearly half of the spike-specific TCRs reportedly recognize variant regions that carry no mutations. A mostly white British donor set with more females was recruited, and clonal diversity was possibly underestimated.

The table came from immunoSEQ multiplex PCR; TCRdb's copy has only in-frame clones and leaves some out. Of 150,000 to 200,000 clones in the sample, just over 90% were seen once. This sequence was found in an adult in good health. The rearrangement uses TRBV12-5 and TRBJ2-2, with D unresolved. Source: peripheral blood, taken on day 0 of AZD1222 vaccination. The CDR3 coding sequence is TGTGCTAGTGGATGGGCCGGGGAGCTGTTTTTT. Translation: CASGWAGELFF.